Shown below are 28 T cell receptor beta chains from a single sample sequenced in a study of blood T cells in healthy people across ages. Through a sample-barcoded 5' primer and a J-beta primer mix, a second PCR was run for roughly 6 to 12 cycles. TCRdb reprocessed the 5' RACE reads with MiXCR, giving one entry per CDR3 protein. The sample contains roughly 1,500,000 distinct CDR3 sequences, 42% of which appear only once. Sequencing input: blood. These receptors all come from a woman aged 18-29 years in good health.

This clonotype was seen once. CDR3 DNA: TGTGCCAGCAGTCTCATAAGCACAGATACGCAGTATTTT. Its translation: CASSLISTDTQYF. The V gene is TRBV6-5, the J gene TRBJ2-3; D ambiguous. V gave up 5 bases and J gave up 0 bases, with 6 bases separating them. Looked up from germline, CDR1 is MNHEY and CDR2 is SVGAGI. This CDR3 has 13 residues.

This chain uses TRBV27 with TRBJ2-2; D gene uncertain. CDR1 is MNHEY, CDR2 SMNVEV, per germline (reference sequence). CDR3 length: 18 residues. Trimming took 1 base from V and 2 from J, leaving 17 bases between them. In DNA form, the CDR3 reads TGTGCCAGCAGTTTATTAGGCCTCGACGGGTTTAACACCGGGGAGCTGTTTTTT. This encodes CASSLLGLDGFNTGELFF.

The chain has TRBV10-3 and TRBJ2-3; 14 bases line up with TRBD2. CDR3 length: 18 residues. CDR1 and CDR2 (germline): ENHRY, SYGVKD. Trimming cost V 5 bases and J 0 bases; bases outside gene matches: 7. The CDR3: CAISRGLAGDVSTDTQYF. The CDR3 DNA reads TGTGCCATCAGTCGGGGACTAGCGGGGGACGTGAGCACAGATACGCAGTATTTT.

The chain recombines TRBV2 with TRBJ2-3, with a weak D call TRBD2 (6 bases). The length of the CDR3 is 16 residues. V lost 4 bases and J lost 5, with 19 bases in between. Germline assignment: CDR1 SNHLY and CDR2 FYNNEI. CDR3: CASSAPQGPGVDTQYF. CDR3 nucleotides: TGTGCCAGCAGTGCCCCCCAGGGACCGGGGGTAGATACGCAGTATTTT.

The chain joins TRBV6-4 to TRBJ1-1; D uncertain. Trimming cost V 2 bases and J 1 base, with 5 bases left between them. CDR1 is MRHNA, CDR2 SNTAGT, per germline. This CDR3 is 13 amino acids long. The CDR3 spells CASSDQANTEAFF. DNA for the CDR3: TGTGCCAGCAGTGACCAGGCGAACACTGAAGCTTTCTTT.

The chain is built from TRBV3-1 and TRBJ2-7; a possible D gene is TRBD1 (5 bases). Germline CDR1 is LGHDT and CDR2 is YNNKEL (reference sequence). The CDR3 totals 17 residues. Between the trimmed V and J ends, which lost 4 bases and 1 base, there was a span of 20 bases. In DNA form, the CDR3 reads TGTGCCAGCAGCCCTAACCCTGGGGCATTTTCTTCCTACGAGCAGTACTTC. It is translated as CASSPNPGAFSSYEQYF.

The chain is built from TRBV6-5 and TRBJ2-7; 11 bases are shared with TRBD2. Germline CDR1 MNHEY, CDR2 SVGAGI. The CDR3 contains 13 residues. J gave up 3 bases and V 10 bases, and 5 bases lay outside the gene matches. The CDR3 loop is CATGTSGNYEQYF. The CDR3 DNA follows: TGTGCCACCGGGACTAGCGGAAACTACGAGCAGTACTTC.

The chain uses TRBV20-1 and TRBJ1-5; a possible D gene is TRBD1 (5 bases). The V gene lost 3 bases and the J gene lost 4 bases, with 13 bases spanning the gap. This CDR3 is built from 14 residues. Germline values: CDR1 DFQATT, CDR2 SNEGSKA (reference sequence). The CDR3 region is CSASVVGGNQPQHF. CDR3 bases: TGCAGTGCTAGTGTTGTCGGGGGGAATCAGCCCCAGCATTTT.

This clonotype was seen more than once but under ten times. The rearrangement uses TRBV12-3 or TRBV12-4 and TRBJ2-3, with no clear D. Deletions cut 6 bases from V and 5 bases from J, with 12 bases between. The CDR3 totals 13 residues. Here the CDR3 DNA reads TGTGCCAGCAGCCCAACCTCGGAAGATACGCAGTATTTT. Its protein product is CASSPTSEDTQYF.

This clonotype was found many times. The V call is TRBV5-1, the J call TRBJ1-1; D unresolved. This CDR3 comprises 13 residues. Per the germline V gene, CDR1 is SGHRS and CDR2 is YFSETQ. Trimming removed 4 bases from V and 8 bases from J, with 15 bases in between. The CDR3 loop is CASSRHTANEAFF. The CDR3 DNA reads TGCGCCAGCAGCCGCCACACAGCCAACGAAGCTTTCTTT.

This clonotype has ten or more counts. The V and J genes are TRBV12-3 or TRBV12-4 and TRBJ1-6; 7 bases map to TRBD1. This CDR3 has 16 amino acids. Trimming took 5 bases from V and 1 from J; bases not matched to a gene: 5. CDR3 DNA sequence: TGTGCCAGCAGTGAAAGACAGGGATCCTATAATTCACCCCTCCACTTT. Its protein product is CASSERQGSYNSPLHF.

This rearrangement joins TRBV30 to TRBJ2-7, with TRBD1 matching over 9 bases. The length of the CDR3 is 14 residues. Germline V gene sequence: CDR1 GTSNPN, CDR2 SVGIG (reference sequence). Trimming cost V 3 bases and J 7 bases; bases outside gene matches: 10. CDR3 sequence (DNA): TGTGCCTGGAGGGGACAGGGCTCCTACAATGAGCAGTACTTC. It encodes CAWRGQGSYNEQYF.

This clonotype was picked up a small number of times. CDR3 protein: CSAISGSLYEQYF. The CDR3 DNA is TGCAGTGCCATTAGCGGGAGTCTCTACGAGCAGTACTTC. V gene TRBV20-1 combines with J gene TRBJ2-7, with 9 nucleotides matching TRBD2. Germline CDR1 DFQATT, CDR2 SNEGSKA (reference sequence). The CDR3 covers 13 residues. Losses at the gene ends were 6 bases for V and 3 bases for J; bases not matched to a gene: 6.

The chain links TRBV20-1 to TRBJ2-2; 11 nucleotides agree with TRBD2. CDR3 length: 16 residues. The germline V gene encodes CDR1 DFQATT and CDR2 SNEGSKA (reference sequence). Germline trimming cut 2 bases from V and 4 bases from J; bases unmatched to any gene: 6. The CDR3 DNA reads TGCAGTGCTAGACCACTAGCGGGGGAATCCACCGGGGAGCTGTTTTTT. It yields the protein CSARPLAGESTGELFF.

The DNA of the CDR3 is TGTGCCAGCGCCGAGGGGGCCCTCTTCCACAATGAGCAGTTCTTC. Translating it yields CASAEGALFHNEQFF. This chain uses TRBV27 with TRBJ2-1; 7 nucleotides align to TRBD1. This CDR3 is 15 amino acids long. Germline V gives CDR1 MNHEY, CDR2 SMNVEV (reference sequence). Losses at the gene ends were 8 bases for V and 5 bases for J; bases not matched to a gene: 12.

The chain links TRBV7-3 to TRBJ1-2; tentative D call: TRBD1 (5 bases). Trimming removed 4 bases from V and 6 bases from J, with 15 bases in between. Germline values: CDR1 SGHTA, CDR2 FQGTGA. This CDR3 is 14 amino acids long. The CDR3 coding sequence is TGTGCCAGCAGCTCCTATGGGGGGTACGATGGCTACACCTTC. It specifies CASSSYGGYDGYTF.

The chain joins TRBV20-1 to TRBJ2-7; no clear D. CDR1 and CDR2 (germline): DFQATT, SNEGSKA (reference sequence). The ends were cut back, 2 bases at V and 4 bases at J, with 12 bases in the middle. The CDR3 runs 13 residues. CDR3 in DNA: TGCAGTGCTAGATACCCGGACGGTTACGAGCAGTACTTC. Translation: CSARYPDGYEQYF.

V usage is TRBV5-5 and J usage is TRBJ2-2; TRBD1 matches at 8 bases. Germline V CDR1 and CDR2: SGHKS, YYEKEE (reference sequence). The CDR3 is 16 amino acids. The trim removed 4 bases at V and 4 bases at J, leaving 9 bases unmatched. The CDR3 sequence: CASSIRTGIATGELFF. Here the CDR3 DNA reads TGTGCCAGCAGCATCCGGACAGGGATAGCCACCGGGGAGCTGTTTTTT.

V usage is TRBV7-6 and J usage is TRBJ2-5; 9 nucleotides match TRBD2. The V and J ends lost 5 bases and 5 bases, in that order; junction bases with no gene match: 18. There are 18 residues in the CDR3. Germline V lookup: CDR1 SGHVS, CDR2 FNYEAQ. Here the CDR3 reads CASSQPLAGAVGGETQYF. The DNA for the CDR3 is TGTGCCAGCAGCCAACCTTTAGCGGGAGCGGTGGGTGGGGAGACCCAGTACTTC.

The table lists this clonotype with many counts. This sequence joins TRBV4-2 and TRBJ1-1, with D unclear. Germline CDR1 LGHNA, CDR2 YNFKEQ. The CDR3 is made up of 11 amino acids. Trimming removed 1 base at V and 7 bases at J, with 4 bases between. In DNA form, the CDR3 reads TGTGCCAGCAGCCAAGGGAGTGAAGCTTTCTTT. Residues: CASSQGSEAFF.

This clonotype was observed once. The V call is TRBV18, the J call TRBJ2-7, with D hard to call. The CDR3 loop spans 14 amino acids. Trimming pared 0 bases from V and 2 bases from J, leaving 8 bases between. The germline CDR1 and CDR2 sequences are KGHSH and LQKENI. DNA for the CDR3: TGTGCCAGCTCACCACCCGCAGAGACCTACGAGCAGTACTTC. As protein: CASSPPAETYEQYF. Drawing the rest from reference TRBV18 and TRBJ2-7, the complete variable domain is NAGVMQNPRHLVRRRGQEARLRCSPMKGHSHVYWYRQLPEEGLKFMVYLQKENIIDESGMPKERFSAEFPKEGPSILRIQQVVRGDSAAYFCASSPPAETYEQYFGPGTRLTVT.

The gene calls are TRBV14 and TRBJ2-2; D possibly corresponds to TRBD1 (6 bases). Trimming shortened V by 4 bases and J by 0 bases, and 6 bases separated the two germline ends. This CDR3 comprises 14 residues. Germline CDR1 and CDR2: SGHDN and FVKESK. Here the CDR3 reads CASSRTANTGELFF. Here the CDR3 DNA reads TGTGCCAGCAGCCGGACAGCGAACACCGGGGAGCTGTTTTTT.

This clonotype was seen a few times. The chain links TRBV29-1 to TRBJ2-7; D call uncertain. CDR3 length: 13 residues. The germline V gene has CDR1 SQVTM and CDR2 ANQGSEA. Trimming pared 5 bases from V and 1 base from J, leaving 12 bases between. CDR3 amino acids: CSVFSGRSYEQYF. The CDR3 nucleotides are TGCAGCGTTTTTTCGGGCAGGTCCTACGAGCAGTACTTC.

CDR3 sequence (DNA): TGTGCCATCACCCTCGGGGGCGGGAGTAGCAATGAGCAGTACTTC. Translated: CAITLGGGSSNEQYF. The genes are TRBV10-3 and TRBJ2-5; weak D call: TRBD2 (7 bases). The CDR3 consists of 15 residues. Between the trimmed V and J ends, which lost 7 bases and 11 bases, there was a span of 26 bases. In germline, CDR1 is ENHRY, CDR2 SYGVKD.

Points on this clonotype: Sequence at one end of the junction differs from germline and may be a read error. The V and J genes are TRBV27 and TRBJ2-1; D is perhaps TRBD2 (5 bases). The germline V gene has CDR1 MNHEY and CDR2 SMNVEV (reference sequence). This CDR3 has 16 residues. For the CDR3, the DNA is TGTGCCAGCAAGGTTGAGGGAGCTCCTACCTACAATAAGCAGTTCTTC. Amino acid sequence: CASKVEGAPTYNKQFF.

This clonotype was seen more than once but under ten times. The chain joins TRBV7-2 to TRBJ2-5; the match to TRBD2 covers 11 bases. There are 15 residues in the CDR3. The germline CDR1 and CDR2 sequences are SGHTA and FQGNSA. With V trimmed by 5 bases and J by 11 bases, 13 bases remained unmatched. DNA for the CDR3: TGTGCCAGCAGCCCGAGACTAGCGGGGCCTAGTGAGCAGTACTTC. Its translation: CASSPRLAGPSEQYF.

The V gene is TRBV29-1, the J gene TRBJ1-1, with D tentatively TRBD1 (6 bases). The CDR3 extends over 13 amino acids. Trimming took off 7 bases at V and 1 base at J, with 13 bases between the two ends. Germline V gives CDR1 SQVTM, CDR2 ANQGSEA. The CDR3 protein is CSGGQLGNTEAFF. The CDR3 nucleotides are TGCAGCGGAGGACAGCTGGGGAACACTGAAGCTTTCTTT.

This sequence joins TRBV28 and TRBJ2-1; 7 nucleotides line up with TRBD2. V was clipped by 5 bases and J by 12 bases; unmatched bases: 16. Germline V gives CDR1 MDHEN, CDR2 SYDVKM. The length of the CDR3 is 15 residues. CDR3 sequence reads: CASSITMVAGGRQFF. The CDR3, as DNA: TGTGCCAGCAGTATCACCATGGTAGCGGGCGGTAGGCAGTTCTTC.